The T cell receptor (beta chain) described here comes from a study of a mutant IDH1 vaccine in newly diagnosed glioma (dated by TCRdb to about 2021). Looking at the study overall: Vaccination started 4-6 weeks after radiotherapy alone, or was given together with temozolomide cycles in the groups whose treatment included chemotherapy. Before enrollment, most patients had been given radiochemotherapy with temozolomide as standard therapy, while the rest had received either radiotherapy alone or temozolomide alone. The roughly 30 treated patients were roughly 62% male and 37.5% female, with a mean age of roughly 40 years. Peripheral blood samples were drawn at six visits, namely V03 (baseline), V05, V07, V10, V12 and V13. For exploratory analyses, 25 to 30 treated patients had longitudinal TCRB deep sequencing done wherever samples were available. The week-35 safety follow-up took place at visit V12, and the week-47 end of study took place at visit V13.

This clone was detected only once. Which antigen it targets is not known. Per-base qualities were not stored, and no clone one base away is much larger. Relative to germline, V is 0 bases shorter and J is 9 bases shorter, with 15 bases between their ends. CDR1 and CDR2 are read off the germline V gene (reference sequence) as PRHDT and FYEKMQ. The CDR3 measures 15 amino acids from cysteine to phenylalanine. The read is trimmed to its CDR3 DNA, 45 bases read in frame from base 1. The library was obtained by the immunoSEQ multiplex PCR assay. Following the manufacturer's protocol, the hsTCRB Kit was used to amplify rearranged TCR beta chain sequences. An Illumina MiSeq was used to sequence the TCRB libraries. Per the source publication's procedure: The proprietary platform of the kit vendor was used for demultiplexing, trimming and gene mapping. The immuneACCESS repertoire file appears here via TCRdb, limited to in-frame rearrangements. These files lack a portion of the clones; in checked studies, under half of the deficit traces to unresolved V genes, and the cause of the others is not known. The D gene and trimming were derived from the DNA, and the V and J assignments and clone size from that table. This sample gives tens of thousands of clones in total; less than 65% of them show up just once. The ten top clones hold about 4.8% of the sample.

Summary of the overall study and its limitations: Availability determined which PBMC samples were chosen for TCRB deep sequencing. It was noted by the authors that analyses of patient blood samples could not be reproduced owing to sample limitations. Vaccine-induced immune responses across multiple MHC alleles were detected in 85% to 95% of patients. Changes in the top peripheral T cell clonotypes picked up by TCRB sequencing did not appear to be linked to pseudoprogression.

The time point label, read with the paper, signifies: week 47, end of study. Each vaccine dose was 300 ug of a 20-mer mutant IDH1 peptide in Montanide, given subcutaneously with topical imiquimod. Eight vaccinations were administered to patients in weeks 1, 3, 5, 7, 11, 15, 19 and 23, corresponding to visits V03 through V10. Newly diagnosed WHO grade 3 or 4 IDH1-mutant astrocytomas showing loss of nuclear ATRX were present in the donors. The samples were drawn from NOA16, a multicentre, single-arm, open-label phase I trial in Germany that tested a mutant IDH1 peptide vaccine in humans for the first time. Genomic DNA for TCRB sequencing was extracted from EDTA blood using the DNeasy Blood and Tissue Kit.

Source: peripheral blood mononuclear cells (PBMCs), taken from a glioma patient whose treatment included an IDH1 peptide vaccine. The sequence links TRBV13 to TRBJ2-1; the D segment might be TRBD1 or TRBD2, since each matches 5 bases. The receptor comes from a man aged 40-49 years with glioma. Some clones in this sample may be carry-over from other donors' samples. CDR3 loop: CASSLGGTSGGEQFF. In nucleotides, the sequence is TGTGCCAGCAGCTTAGGGGGGACGAGCGGCGGTGAGCAGTTCTTC. Joined to the reference TRBV13 and TRBJ2-1 proteins, this CDR3 gives the full variable domain: AAGVIQSPRHLIKEKRETATLKCYPIPRHDTVYWYQQGPGQDPQFLISFYEKMQSDKGSIPDRFSAQQFSDYHSELNMSSLELGDSALYFCASSLGGTSGGEQFFGPGTRLTVL.